The 20 T cell receptor beta chains reported below all come from one sample, sequenced in a study of OX40 agonist ivuxolimab in advanced cancers. Only in-frame clones appear in the TCRdb table, and some are missing; sequencing was by immunoSEQ multiplex PCR. The table has approximately 130,000 clones, over 75% seen once. The source material was CD4+ or CD8+ T cells sorted from blood, sampled in a trial of the OX40 agonist ivuxolimab. The receptor source for this set is an adult with an advanced solid tumor such as melanoma, head and neck, liver or kidney cancer.

The rearrangement joins TRBV6-1 to TRBJ1-1; D is perhaps TRBD1 (6 bases). The V gene lost 3 bases and the J gene lost 1 base, with 6 bases spanning the gap. This CDR3 has 13 amino acids. Germline lookup yields CDR1 MNHNS and CDR2 SASEGT. The CDR3, as DNA: TGTGCCAGCAGTGACAGGGGGAACACTGAAGCTTTCTTT. This translates into CASSDRGNTEAFF.

The chain uses TRBV9 and TRBJ2-2; TRBD2 might be the D (6 bases). V was cut by 1 base and J by 6 bases, with 7 bases left in between. The V gene's germline CDR1 is SGDLS and CDR2 YYNGEE. This CDR3 is built from 13 residues. The CDR3 nucleotides read TGTGCCAGCAGCGTAACGGGAGCCGGGGAGCTGTTTTTT. It translates to CASSVTGAGELFF.

The rearrangement uses TRBV5-1 and TRBJ1-4, with TRBD1 identical over 9 bases. The V gene end was trimmed by 4 bases and the J gene end by 7 bases; junction bases not matched to a gene: 8. This CDR3 region has 15 residues. Germline loops: CDR1 SGHRS, CDR2 YFSETQ. CDR3 DNA: TGCGCCAGCAGCCCCGGACAGGGGTCGGGTGAAAAACTGTTTTTT. The encoded protein is CASSPGQGSGEKLFF. The variable domain in full, with the rest retrieved from reference TRBV5-1 and TRBJ1-4, is KAGVTQTPRYLIKTRGQQVTLSCSPISGHRSVSWYQQTPGQGLQFLFEYFSETQRNKGNFPGRFSGRQFSNSRSEMNVSTLELGDSALYLCASSPGQGSGEKLFFGSGTQLSVL.

The chain recombines TRBV19 with TRBJ2-2; possible D gene TRBD1, 6 bases. V gave up 6 bases and J gave up 6 bases, with 14 bases separating them. The CDR3 runs to 14 residues. Germline assignment: CDR1 LNHDA and CDR2 SQIVND (reference sequence). CDR3 loop: CASSLTGLAGELFF. CDR3 DNA: TGTGCCAGTAGCCTGACAGGTCTGGCCGGGGAGCTGTTTTTT.

The chain recombines TRBV28 with TRBJ2-3, with 8 positions matching TRBD1. Germline CDR1 reads MDHEN; CDR2 reads SYDVKM. Trimming removed 8 bases from V and 2 bases from J; junction bases left unmatched: 3. The CDR3 has 13 residues. This CDR3 reads CASRQGNTDTQYF. The CDR3 DNA is TGTGCCAGCCGACAGGGGAACACAGATACGCAGTATTTT.

This chain links TRBV15 with TRBJ2-7; the match to TRBD2 covers 11 bases. In germline, CDR1 is LNHNV, CDR2 YYDKDF (reference sequence). The V gene end was trimmed by 0 bases and the J gene end by 2 bases; junction bases not matched to a gene: 12. The CDR3 extends over 19 amino acids. The CDR3, as DNA: TGTGCCACCAGCAGAGATCGGTCGGCTAGCGGGAGGTTCGCCTACGAGCAGTACTTC. Its translation: CATSRDRSASGRFAYEQYF. The variable domain in full, completed from reference TRBV15 and TRBJ2-7, reads DAMVIQNPRYQVTQFGKPVTLSCSQTLNHNVMYWYQQKSSQAPKLLFHYYDKDFNNEADTPDNFQSRRPNTSFCFLDIRSPGLGDTAMYLCATSRDRSASGRFAYEQYFGPGTRLTVT.

V and J are TRBV15 and TRBJ2-2, with TRBD2 identical over 8 bases. Germline-derived CDR1 and CDR2 are LNHNV and YYDKDF (reference sequence). The CDR3 sequence is 14 residues long. Trimming took 0 bases from V and 7 from J; bases not matched to a gene: 1. The CDR3 DNA follows: TGTGCCACCAGCAGAGATGGGACTAGCGGGGAGCTGTTTTTT. It yields the protein CATSRDGTSGELFF.

This clone appeared once. V usage is TRBV10-3 and J usage is TRBJ2-3, with 7 bases that match TRBD2. Germline V gene sequence: CDR1 ENHRY, CDR2 SYGVKD. V was pared by 10 bases and J by 4 bases, with 8 bases of the junction left unmatched. The CDR3 spans 13 residues. The CDR3 region has the DNA TGTGCCACCCTAAGGGCGGGAGCAGATACGCAGTATTTT. Translating it yields CATLRAGADTQYF.

This sequence joins TRBV5-1 and TRBJ1-3; the D is unclear. The length of the CDR3 is 15 residues. Germline assignment: CDR1 SGHRS and CDR2 YFSETQ. The ends were cut back, 4 bases at V and 0 bases at J, with 11 bases in the middle. The CDR3: CASSGDPVSGNTIYF. CDR3 bases: TGCGCCAGCAGCGGAGACCCCGTCTCTGGAAACACCATATATTTT.

V and J are TRBV4-3 and TRBJ2-7; 7 nucleotides line up with TRBD2. There are 16 residues in the CDR3. Germline loops: CDR1 LGHNA, CDR2 YSLEER. The ends lost 0 bases at V and 1 base at J; junction bases unmatched: 6. The CDR3 is CASSQDALADSYEQYF. The DNA for the CDR3 is TGCGCCAGCAGCCAAGATGCCCTAGCGGATTCCTACGAGCAGTACTTC.

This clone was seen a single time. Here the CDR3 reads CASSLGLIRREGYTF. For the CDR3, the DNA is TGTGCCAGCAGCTTGGGGCTTATAAGGAGGGAAGGCTACACCTTC. The J gene is TRBJ1-2, the V gene TRBV4-2; D is perhaps TRBD1 (5 bases). V lost 5 bases and J lost 8, with 21 bases in between. The CDR3 has 15 residues. Germline-derived CDR1 and CDR2 are LGHNA and YNFKEQ.

This chain connects TRBV7-2 to TRBJ1-1; tentatively, D is TRBD1 (5 bases). The V gene's germline CDR1 is SGHTA and CDR2 FQGNSA. Trimming stripped 1 base from V and 2 bases from J, with 8 bases between. This CDR3 region has 14 residues. The CDR3 protein is CASSLGQINTEAFF. The DNA for the CDR3 is TGTGCCAGCAGCTTAGGACAGATTAACACTGAAGCTTTCTTT.

This clone was seen only once. The gene calls are TRBV5-4 and TRBJ2-5; TRBD2 might be the D (6 bases). CDR3 length equals 14 residues. With 6 bases removed from V and 2 bases from J, the gap between germline ends came to 14 bases. Germline assignment: CDR1 SGHNT and CDR2 YYREEE (reference sequence). The CDR3 nucleotides read TGTGCCAGCACCCTGTCCGGGAGACAAGAGACCCAGTACTTC. It encodes CASTLSGRQETQYF.

V is TRBV28 and J is TRBJ2-2; D remains unclear. Trimming took off 6 bases at V and 2 bases at J, with 10 bases between the two ends. CDR1 and CDR2 from the germline V gene are MDHEN and SYDVKM. CDR3 length: 14 amino acids. The DNA for the CDR3 is TGTGCCAGCAGGCGCAGTCTTAACACCGGGGAGCTGTTTTTT. As protein: CASRRSLNTGELFF.

The rearrangement links TRBV7-2 to TRBJ1-5, with 7 bases aligning to TRBD1. Losses at the gene ends were 6 bases for V and 4 bases for J; bases not matched to a gene: 6. Germline CDR1 SGHTA, CDR2 FQGNSA. This CDR3 is 14 amino acids long. The CDR3 sequence: CASSPQGRNQPQHF. For the CDR3, the DNA is TGTGCCAGCAGTCCACAGGGGCGAAATCAGCCCCAGCATTTT.

The rearrangement links TRBV5-6 to TRBJ2-3, with D possibly being TRBD2 (6 bases). Looked up from germline, CDR1 is SGHDT and CDR2 is YYEEEE. Trimming cost V 6 bases and J 9 bases, with 14 bases left between them. The length of the CDR3 is 12 residues. The CDR3 sequence: CASTLGGPTQYF. CDR3 coding DNA: TGTGCCAGCACCCTGGGGGGTCCGACGCAGTATTTT.

This chain joins TRBV14 and TRBJ2-2; a possible D gene is TRBD2 (6 bases). The CDR3 has 17 amino acids. Germline-derived CDR1 and CDR2 are SGHDN and FVKESK. Between the trimmed V and J ends, which lost 1 base and 4 bases, there was a span of 16 bases. The CDR3 DNA reads as TGTGCCAGCAGCCAAGTCGCGGGGTGGAGGCCCACCGGGGAGCTGTTTTTT. It is translated as CASSQVAGWRPTGELFF.

The chain joins TRBV28 to TRBJ1-2; D gene uncertain. This CDR3 has 14 residues. Germline loops: CDR1 MDHEN, CDR2 SYDVKM. Trimming removed 3 bases at V and 0 bases at J, with 8 bases between. CDR3 region: CASSFYSPNYGYTF. CDR3 nucleotide sequence: TGTGCCAGCAGTTTTTACAGTCCTAACTATGGCTACACCTTC.

The chain couples TRBV5-4 to TRBJ2-4; D is perhaps TRBD1 (6 bases). Germline V CDR1 and CDR2: SGHNT, YYREEE (reference sequence). The CDR3 has 15 amino acids. V was cut by 2 bases and J by 8 bases, with 17 bases left in between. The CDR3 region is CASSLQGGPLYIQYF. The CDR3 DNA sequence: TGTGCCAGCAGCTTACAGGGTGGTCCCCTCTACATTCAGTACTTC.

The chain uses TRBV10-3 and TRBJ2-5, with 7 nucleotides matching TRBD1. V dropped 6 bases and J dropped 2; count of bases not matched to a gene: 6. Germline loops: CDR1 ENHRY, CDR2 SYGVKD. This CDR3 comprises 14 residues. The CDR3 spells CAISEGTVQETQYF. CDR3 nucleotide sequence: TGTGCCATCAGCGAGGGGACAGTTCAAGAGACCCAGTACTTC.